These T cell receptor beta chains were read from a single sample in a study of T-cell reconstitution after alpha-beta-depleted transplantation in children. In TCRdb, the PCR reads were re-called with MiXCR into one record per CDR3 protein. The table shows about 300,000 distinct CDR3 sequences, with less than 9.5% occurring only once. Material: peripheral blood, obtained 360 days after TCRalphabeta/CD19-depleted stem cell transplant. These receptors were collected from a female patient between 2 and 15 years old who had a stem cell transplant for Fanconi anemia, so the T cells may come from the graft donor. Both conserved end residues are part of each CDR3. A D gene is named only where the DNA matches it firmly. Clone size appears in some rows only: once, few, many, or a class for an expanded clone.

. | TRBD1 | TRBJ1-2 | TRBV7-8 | CATTKEQGDGYTF | TGTGCCACCACCAAAGAACAGGGGGATGGCTACACCTTC
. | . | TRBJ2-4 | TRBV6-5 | CASSYISGAAKNIQYF | TGTGCCAGCAGTTACATCAGCGGAGCAGCCAAAAACATTCAGTACTTC
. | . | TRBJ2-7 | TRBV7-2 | CASSLGSSGRPYEQYF | TGTGCCAGCAGCTTAGGTTCGAGCGGGCGTCCCTACGAGCAGTACTTC
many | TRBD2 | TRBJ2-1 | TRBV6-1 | CASSILAGGPSEQFF | TGTGCCAGCAGCATATTAGCGGGGGGGCCGTCCGAGCAGTTCTTC
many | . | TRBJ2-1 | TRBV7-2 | CASSFTGLEGFF | TGTGCCAGCAGCTTTACAGGGTTGGAGGGGTTCTTC
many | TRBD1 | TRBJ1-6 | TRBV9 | CASSVGTGNSPLHF | TGTGCCAGCAGCGTTGGGACAGGGAATTCACCCCTCCACTTT
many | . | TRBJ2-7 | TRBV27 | CASSYWPVGVRAYEQYF | TGTGCCAGCAGTTATTGGCCCGTAGGGGTGAGGGCCTACGAGCAGTACTTC
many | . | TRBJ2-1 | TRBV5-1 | CASSLQGHEQFF | TGCGCCAGCAGCTTACAGGGCCATGAGCAGTTCTTC
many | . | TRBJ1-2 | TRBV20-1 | CSASEGRGWNYGYTF | TGCAGTGCTAGCGAGGGCAGGGGTTGGAACTATGGCTACACCTTC
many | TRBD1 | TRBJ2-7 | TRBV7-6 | CASSLLGQGRNEQYF | TGTGCCAGCAGCTTATTGGGACAGGGAAGGAACGAGCAGTACTTC
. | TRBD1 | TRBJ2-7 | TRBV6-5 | CASSSLETGTYEQYF | TGTGCCAGCAGTTCGCTAGAGACAGGGACCTACGAGCAGTACTTC
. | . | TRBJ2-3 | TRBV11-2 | CASSSSGRTVGDTQYF | TGTGCCAGCAGCTCCTCCGGCCGGACAGTCGGGGATACGCAGTATTTT
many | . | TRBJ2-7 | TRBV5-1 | CASSLVPDPTYEQYF | TGCGCCAGCAGCTTGGTTCCCGATCCAACCTACGAGCAGTACTTC
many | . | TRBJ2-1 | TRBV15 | CATSRDTPGAPVYNEQFF | TGTGCCACCAGCAGAGATACCCCAGGAGCACCCGTCTACAATGAGCAGTTCTTC
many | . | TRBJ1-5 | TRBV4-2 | CASSQTEGDQPQHF | TGTGCCAGCAGCCAGACCGAGGGTGATCAGCCCCAGCATTTT
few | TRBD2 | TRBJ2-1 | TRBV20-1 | CSARQSPSVGGPRNEQFF | TGCAGTGCTAGACAATCTCCCTCGGTGGGAGGGCCTCGAAATGAGCAGTTCTTC
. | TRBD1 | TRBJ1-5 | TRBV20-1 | CSASGTDTQHF | TGCAGTGCTAGCGGGACAGATACGCAGCATTTT